A single sample is the source of the 16 T cell receptor beta chains below, sequenced in a study of human T cells and chemical hapten exposure. The time point: patch test 3, about 24 weeks after DPC sensitization. Treatment denoted: therapeutic diphenylcyclopropenone sensitization with weekly scalp DPC. From the RACE reads, TCRdb called clonotypes with MiXCR, one entry per CDR3 protein. The table shows over 100,000 distinct CDR3 sequences, with around 10% occurring only once. The sequences come from whole blood, collected in connection with sensitization to the hapten diphenylcyclopropenone (DPC). Receptors originate from a woman in her forties or fifties with alopecia areata. Some clones in this sample may be carry-over from other donors' samples.

This clonotype was counted many times. This chain joins TRBV18 and TRBJ2-2; possible D gene TRBD1, 6 bases. From germline, CDR1 is KGHSH and CDR2 LQKENI. The CDR3 loop spans 14 amino acids. V was clipped by 2 bases and J by 6 bases, with 10 bases between them. The CDR3 sequence is CASSPTQGPGELFF. CDR3 bases: TGTGCCAGCTCACCAACCCAGGGGCCCGGGGAGCTGTTTTTT.

About this clonotype itself: A read error is possible here, since a much larger clone lies one base away. The V gene is TRBV7-2, the J gene TRBJ2-6, with 8 positions matching TRBD2. This CDR3 is built from 18 residues. Germline V gene sequence: CDR1 SGHTA, CDR2 FQGNSA. CDR3 nucleotides: TGTGTCAGCAGCTTAGTGAGCGGGGGAGTTTCTGGGGCCAACGTCCTGACTTTC. Translation gives CVSSLVSGGVSGANVLTF.

This clonotype has a count of ten or more. The rearrangement links TRBV3-1 to TRBJ2-2; D unresolved. CDR3 length: 15 amino acids. Trimming cost V 0 bases and J 1 base, with 6 bases left between them. Germline CDR1 is LGHDT and CDR2 is YNNKEL (reference sequence). CDR3 sequence reads: CASSQDSWNTGELFF. The CDR3 bases are TGTGCCAGCAGCCAAGACAGCTGGAACACCGGGGAGCTGTTTTTT.

This clonotype was detected a few times. This chain links TRBV20-1 with TRBJ2-6; no clear D gene. CDR1 is DFQATT and CDR2 is SNEGSKA in the germline V gene (reference sequence). Trimming took 6 bases from V and 1 from J, leaving 10 bases between them. The length of the CDR3 is 14 residues. The CDR3 bases are TGCAGTGCCTTAGGTAATTCTGGGGCCAACGTCCTGACTTTC. Amino acids: CSALGNSGANVLTF.

This chain uses TRBV29-1 with TRBJ2-3; 9 positions agree with TRBD2. The germline V gene encodes CDR1 SQVTM and CDR2 ANQGSEA. This CDR3 is built from 13 residues. The trim removed 3 bases at V and 6 bases at J, leaving 4 bases unmatched. Here the CDR3 reads CSVDSGGPDTQYF. The CDR3, as DNA: TGCAGCGTTGATAGCGGGGGTCCGGATACGCAGTATTTT.

The V and J genes are TRBV30 and TRBJ2-2; D tentatively fits TRBD1 or TRBD2 (5 bases each). The CDR3 extends over 15 amino acids. The ends were cut back, 5 bases at V and 8 bases at J, with 21 bases in the middle. Germline values: CDR1 GTSNPN, CDR2 SVGIG (reference sequence). This CDR3 reads CAWGLSGTNKGELFF. The CDR3 DNA reads TGTGCCTGGGGTTTATCTGGGACCAATAAGGGGGAGCTGTTTTTT.

This clonotype was detected many times. V usage is TRBV6-5 and J usage is TRBJ2-3; 8 bases align to TRBD1. Germline trimming cut 11 bases from V and 6 bases from J; bases unmatched to any gene: 10. There are 13 residues in the CDR3. Germline V lookup: CDR1 MNHEY, CDR2 SVGAGI. CDR3 sequence reads: CASGQGLADTQYF. The CDR3 nucleotides read TGTGCCTCCGGACAGGGTTTGGCGGATACGCAGTATTTT.

At least ten counts were recorded for this clonotype. The chain carries TRBV7-3 and TRBJ1-1, with D maybe TRBD1 (6 bases). The V and J ends lost 5 bases and 4 bases respectively, with 11 bases between them. The CDR3 has 13 residues. CDR1 is SGHTA, CDR2 FQGTGA, per germline. Written as DNA, the CDR3 is TGTGCCAGCAGCCTACAGGGAGGCACTGAAGCTTTCTTT. It yields the protein CASSLQGGTEAFF.

This clonotype came up a few times. The chain joins TRBV10-3 to TRBJ2-7, with 8 bases that match TRBD2. CDR3 length equals 13 residues. V lost 5 bases, J lost 4 bases, and 4 bases stayed unmatched. The germline CDR1 and CDR2 sequences are ENHRY and SYGVKD. For the CDR3, the DNA is TGTGCCATCAGTTCAAGCGGGGGTTACGAGCAGTACTTC. Translation gives CAISSSGGYEQYF.

The table lists this clonotype with a few counts. The rearrangement links TRBV7-8 to TRBJ1-6; D unclear. From germline, CDR1 is SGHVS and CDR2 FQNEAQ. V lost 0 bases to trimming and J lost 7 bases, with 7 bases between them. The CDR3 has 14 amino acids. In DNA form, the CDR3 reads TGTGCCAGCAGCTTAGCGGTCTTAAATTCACCCCTCCACTTT. Translated, it gives CASSLAVLNSPLHF.

This chain links TRBV4-3 with TRBJ2-7; TRBD2 matches at 9 bases. V dropped 0 bases and J dropped 6; count of bases not matched to a gene: 12. The CDR3 has 17 residues. Germline V gives CDR1 LGHNA, CDR2 YSLEER. Written as DNA, the CDR3 is TGCGCCAGCAGCCAAGAAACCGCTAGCGGGAAAGGGGGCGAGCAGTACTTC. This codes for CASSQETASGKGGEQYF.

This clonotype was counted a few times. The rearrangement links TRBV6-5 to TRBJ1-2; D unresolved. The length of the CDR3 is 13 residues. The germline gives CDR1 MNHEY, CDR2 SVGAGI. V shed 4 bases and J shed 8 bases, with 14 bases lying between them. The CDR3 sequence: CASSFSRVEGYTF. The CDR3 DNA reads TGTGCCAGCAGTTTCTCTAGAGTAGAAGGCTACACCTTC.

This clonotype came up a few times. The rearrangement joins TRBV30 to TRBJ2-3, with D perhaps matching TRBD1 or TRBD2 (6 bases each). Germline V gives CDR1 GTSNPN, CDR2 SVGIG (reference sequence). This CDR3 contains 16 residues. V was clipped by 0 bases and J by 0 bases, with 13 bases between them. The CDR3, as DNA: TGTGCCTGGAGTGTACGGGGGCGGATTAGCACAGATACGCAGTATTTT. Encoded protein: CAWSVRGRISTDTQYF.

This clonotype was recorded at least ten times. The chain uses TRBV20-1 and TRBJ2-7; 10 nucleotides align to TRBD1. Germline assignment: CDR1 DFQATT and CDR2 SNEGSKA (reference sequence). The CDR3 is 14 amino acids. The V gene end was trimmed by 6 bases and the J gene end by 4 bases; junction bases not matched to a gene: 9. DNA of the CDR3: TGCAGTGCCAGACCGGGACAGGGGACATACGAGCAGTACTTC. This encodes CSARPGQGTYEQYF.

V usage is TRBV11-2 and J usage is TRBJ2-3; D unresolved. There are 16 residues in the CDR3. The germline V gene encodes CDR1 SGHAT and CDR2 FQNNGV. Trimming removed 5 bases at V and 4 bases at J, with 19 bases between. CDR3 sequence: CASSDRVRQSADTQYF. In nucleotides, the CDR3 is TGTGCCAGCAGCGATCGTGTGCGGCAATCGGCAGATACGCAGTATTTT.

The chain couples TRBV5-6 to TRBJ1-5; D may be TRBD1 (6 bases). Trimming stripped 4 bases from V and 0 bases from J, with 11 bases between. The CDR3 runs 15 residues. Germline CDR1 SGHDT, CDR2 YYEEEE. The CDR3: CASSHQGNSNQPQHF. The CDR3 bases are TGTGCCAGCAGCCACCAGGGGAATAGCAATCAGCCCCAGCATTTT.